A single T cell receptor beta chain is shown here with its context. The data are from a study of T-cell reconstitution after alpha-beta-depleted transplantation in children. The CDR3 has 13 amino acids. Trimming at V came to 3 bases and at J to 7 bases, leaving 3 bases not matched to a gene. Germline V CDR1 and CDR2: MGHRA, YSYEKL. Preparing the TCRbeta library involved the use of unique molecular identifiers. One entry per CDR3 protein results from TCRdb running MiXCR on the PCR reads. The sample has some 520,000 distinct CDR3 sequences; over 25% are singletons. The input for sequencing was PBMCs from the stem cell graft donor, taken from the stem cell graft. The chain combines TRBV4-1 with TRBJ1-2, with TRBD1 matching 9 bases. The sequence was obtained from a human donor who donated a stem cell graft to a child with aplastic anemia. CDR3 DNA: TGCGCCAGCAGCCATGACAGGGGGGGTGGCTACACCTTC. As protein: CASSHDRGGGYTF.